A single sample is the source of the 30 T cell receptor beta chains below, sequenced in a study of cytomegalovirus exposure and HLA in healthy donors (dated by TCRdb to the late 2010s). To prepare the library, the immunoSEQ multiplex PCR assay was applied. For the multiplex PCR, a mixture combining 60 forward primers for TCR Vbeta segments and 13 reverse primers for TCR Jbeta segments was used. Not all clones reach the TCRdb copy of this immuneACCESS table, which keeps in-frame sequences only. Checked studies attribute under half of the gap to unresolved V genes and leave the rest unexplained. The sample table records about 160,000 clones; around 74% of these occur just once. The ten largest clones represent around 1.5% of the sample. Source material: PBMCs. The receptors come from a man between 18 and 29 years old in good health and CMV-seronegative.

The chain employs TRBV19 and TRBJ1-5; perhaps TRBD1 as D (5 bases). Germline V gene data show CDR1 as LNHDA and CDR2 as SQIVND (reference sequence). The CDR3 is 16 amino acids. Between the trimmed V and J ends, which lost 5 bases and 0 bases, there was a span of 14 bases. CDR3 in amino acids: CASSPRGAYSNQPQHF. CDR3 nucleotide sequence: TGTGCCAGTAGTCCCCGCGGGGCGTATAGCAATCAGCCCCAGCATTTT.

The chain couples TRBV28 to TRBJ1-1, with D tentatively TRBD1 (5 bases). Germline CDR1 MDHEN, CDR2 SYDVKM. This CDR3 is built from 15 residues. Trimming pared 1 base from V and 3 bases from J, leaving 12 bases between. The CDR3 protein is CASSLLRQPDTEAFF. Here the CDR3 DNA reads TGTGCCAGCAGTTTATTAAGACAGCCTGACACTGAAGCTTTCTTT. Combining the CDR3 with reference TRBV28 and TRBJ1-1 gives the whole variable domain DVKVTQSSRYLVKRTGEKVFLECVQDMDHENMFWYRQDPGLGLRLIYFSYDVKMKEKGDIPEGYSVSREKKERFSLILESASTNQTSMYLCASSLLRQPDTEAFFGQGTRLTVV.

The chain has TRBV4-3 and TRBJ2-2; tentative D call: TRBD2 (7 bases). V lost 2 bases and J lost 4, with 20 bases in between. Looked up from germline, CDR1 is LGHNA and CDR2 is YSLEER. This CDR3 has 18 residues. CDR3 residues: CASSQLGGAFPGTGELFF. CDR3 bases: TGCGCCAGCAGCCAACTTGGGGGGGCCTTTCCGGGCACCGGGGAGCTGTTTTTT.

This rearrangement joins TRBV14 to TRBJ2-1; 12 bases are a match to TRBD2. The CDR3 consists of 15 residues. V shed 4 bases, J shed 6 bases, and the junction held 4 bases outside the gene matches. Germline CDR1 SGHDN, CDR2 FVKESK. The CDR3 region has the DNA TGTGCCAGCAGCCTCGGGACTAGCGGGCGCAATGAGCAGTTCTTC. Translating gives CASSLGTSGRNEQFF.

This sequence joins TRBV28 and TRBJ2-3; 8 positions match TRBD2. The length of the CDR3 is 13 residues. Per germline, CDR1 MDHEN and CDR2 SYDVKM. This CDR3 is CSTGGGPTDTQYF. The CDR3 DNA follows: TGTTCCACCGGCGGGGGGCCCACGGATACGCAGTATTTT.

This chain uses TRBV7-6 with TRBJ2-7, with 8 bases matching TRBD1. This CDR3 region has 14 residues. The germline CDR1 and CDR2 sequences are SGHVS and FNYEAQ. With 3 bases clipped from V and 3 bases from J, the junction kept 4 bases outside the gene matches. The chain's CDR3 is CASSFGQGDYEQYF. Written as DNA, the CDR3 is TGTGCCAGCAGCTTCGGACAGGGCGACTACGAGCAGTACTTC.

V usage is TRBV7-6 and J usage is TRBJ2-3; D might be TRBD2 (6 bases). V was shortened by 5 bases and J by 4 bases, with 13 bases between the two germline ends. The CDR3 length is 14 residues. From germline, CDR1 is SGHVS and CDR2 FNYEAQ. The CDR3 DNA sequence: TGTGCCAGCAGCCCCGAGGAGGGCGCAGATACGCAGTATTTT. Protein product: CASSPEEGADTQYF.

J is TRBJ1-1 and V is TRBV6-1; 9 nucleotides align to TRBD1. The CDR3 length is 15 residues. The V and J ends lost 4 bases and 5 bases, in that order; junction bases with no gene match: 8. Looked up from germline, CDR1 is MNHNS and CDR2 is SASEGT. Here the CDR3 reads CASSAPDRGGTEAFF. CDR3 coding DNA: TGTGCCAGCAGTGCGCCGGACAGGGGTGGAACTGAAGCTTTCTTT.

The chain employs TRBV4-3 and TRBJ2-1; 8 bases agree with TRBD2. This CDR3 has 17 amino acids. V lost 1 base to trimming and J lost 7 bases; unmatched junction nucleotides: 12. Per the germline V gene, CDR1 is LGHNA and CDR2 is YSLEER. The CDR3 sequence is CASSQGSGSPLGNEQFF. In DNA, the CDR3 is TGCGCCAGCAGCCAAGGCAGCGGGAGTCCTCTCGGGAATGAGCAGTTCTTC.

The chain has TRBV27 and TRBJ2-5; 8 bases align to TRBD2. Germline trimming cut 4 bases from V and 7 bases from J; bases unmatched to any gene: 11. The CDR3 covers 15 residues. Germline V lookup: CDR1 MNHEY, CDR2 SMNVEV (reference sequence). The CDR3 protein is CASSSQLSGGRTQYF. DNA of the CDR3: TGTGCCAGCAGTTCCCAGCTGAGCGGGGGTCGGACCCAGTACTTC.

This clone was seen a handful of times. The genes are TRBV7-9 and TRBJ2-1, with 9 bases that match TRBD2. CDR1 is SEHNR and CDR2 is FQNEAQ in the germline V gene (reference sequence). The CDR3 is 18 amino acids. With V trimmed by 5 bases and J by 4 bases, 15 bases remained unmatched. The CDR3, as DNA: TGTGCCAGCAGCCCGCAAGGGGGCGGGAGGGCCGGGTACAATGAGCAGTTCTTC. Its protein is CASSPQGGGRAGYNEQFF.

CDR3 protein: CASSRPNSPEAFF. The CDR3 coding sequence is TGCGCCAGCAGTCGTCCAAATAGCCCTGAAGCTTTCTTT. The gene calls are TRBV10-1 and TRBJ1-1, with D hard to call. The CDR3 has 13 amino acids. CDR1 WNHNN and CDR2 SYGVQD come from the germline V gene (reference sequence). Trimming stripped 5 bases from V and 6 bases from J, with 13 bases between.

The chain combines TRBV18 with TRBJ2-1, with TRBD2 identical over 11 bases. Germline-derived CDR1 and CDR2 are KGHSH and LQKENI. The CDR3 extends over 19 amino acids. With V trimmed by 0 bases and J by 0 bases, 7 bases remained unmatched. CDR3 sequence (DNA): TGTGCCAGCTCACCACCGGGACTAGCGGCCTCTTTCTCCTACAATGAGCAGTTCTTC. It yields the protein CASSPPGLAASFSYNEQFF.

This sequence joins TRBV21-1 and TRBJ2-7; the table names TRBD2, a call not compared with the DNA. TRBV21-1 is reported as a pseudogene. The CDR3 spans 14 residues. CDR3 DNA: TGTGCCAGCAGCAAACCGGCTCGAGGCTACGAGCAGTACTTC. It is translated as CASSKPARGYEQYF.

The CDR3 reads CASSSPRETQYF. Here the CDR3 DNA reads TGTGCCAGCAGCTCCCCGAGGGAGACCCAGTACTTC. The chain is built from TRBV11-2 and TRBJ2-5; no reliable D call. Germline loops: CDR1 SGHAT, CDR2 FQNNGV. The CDR3 contains 12 residues. Trimming removed 4 bases from V and 5 bases from J, with 8 bases in between.

CDR3 sequence reads: CASRLGQGGWETQYF. DNA of the CDR3: TGTGCCAGCAGACTAGGGCAGGGAGGGTGGGAGACCCAGTACTTC. The gene calls are TRBV25-1 and TRBJ2-5; the match to TRBD2 covers 7 bases. The CDR3 is made up of 15 amino acids. With 6 bases clipped from V and 5 bases from J, the junction kept 12 bases outside the gene matches. CDR1 is MGHDK, CDR2 SYGVNS, per germline.

This clone has more than one count but fewer than ten. J is TRBJ2-7 and V is TRBV11-3; TRBD2 is a possible D gene (7 bases). CDR1 and CDR2 from the germline V gene are SGHNT and YENEEA. V shed 11 bases and J shed 5 bases, with 19 bases lying between them. The CDR3 extends over 13 amino acids. The CDR3 region has the DNA TGTGCCTCCGAGGGGGGGAAGTTCCACGAGCAGTACTTC. Translating gives CASEGGKFHEQYF.

The chain links TRBV6-5 to TRBJ1-4; D remains ambiguous. This CDR3 contains 15 residues. Germline V gene sequence: CDR1 MNHEY, CDR2 SVGAGI. The V gene lost 8 bases and the J gene lost 0 bases, with 13 bases spanning the gap. The chain's CDR3 is CASSSPSTTNEKLFF. The DNA of the CDR3 is TGTGCCAGCTCATCCCCGTCTACAACTAATGAAAAACTGTTTTTT.

The chain couples TRBV27 to TRBJ1-4, with D uncertain. The CDR3 extends over 14 amino acids. V was cut by 8 bases and J by 7 bases, with 17 bases left in between. Germline-derived CDR1 and CDR2 are MNHEY and SMNVEV (reference sequence). CDR3 nucleotide sequence: TGTGCCAGCCGCGATGTGGGAGCCCTTGAAAAACTGTTTTTT. It specifies CASRDVGALEKLFF.

This rearrangement joins TRBV7-8 to TRBJ1-1, with 8 bases matching TRBD1. J lost 2 bases, V lost 5 bases, and 7 bases had no gene match. CDR1 is SGHVS and CDR2 is FQNEAQ in the germline V gene. This CDR3 is built from 15 residues. The CDR3 DNA reads TGTGCCAGCAGCCCCCAGGGACAGGCAAACACTGAAGCTTTCTTT. It specifies CASSPQGQANTEAFF.

The CDR3 reads CASSRQRDDYNEQFF. In DNA, the CDR3 is TGTGCCAGCAGCCGACAGCGGGACGATTACAATGAGCAGTTCTTC. This rearrangement joins TRBV7-2 to TRBJ2-1; 7 bases align to TRBD2. V lost 5 bases, J lost 4 bases, and 8 bases stayed unmatched. Germline V CDR1 and CDR2: SGHTA, FQGNSA. This CDR3 is built from 15 residues.

This clone was observed a few times. The chain carries TRBV9 and TRBJ2-3; TRBD2 is a possible D gene (6 bases). The CDR3 has 15 residues. The V and J ends lost 3 bases and 2 bases respectively, with 13 bases between them. CDR1 and CDR2 from the germline V gene are SGDLS and YYNGEE. The DNA of the CDR3 is TGTGCCAGCAGCGCCTGGGACTTAATCACAGATACGCAGTATTTT. This sequence encodes CASSAWDLITDTQYF.

This sequence joins TRBV7-8 and TRBJ1-5, with 7 bases lining up with TRBD1. The CDR3 runs 15 residues. Germline V CDR1 and CDR2: SGHVS, FQNEAQ. The J segment lost 4 bases and the V segment lost 1 base, leaving 4 bases of the junction unmatched. The CDR3 sequence: CASSLGRGRNQPQHF. The DNA for the CDR3 is TGTGCCAGCAGCTTAGGCAGGGGGAGGAATCAGCCCCAGCATTTT.

The genes are TRBV9 and TRBJ2-3; 15 nucleotides line up with TRBD2. Germline V CDR1 and CDR2: SGDLS, YYNGEE. Trimming removed 4 bases from V and 2 bases from J; junction bases left unmatched: 8. The CDR3 consists of 18 residues. CDR3 DNA sequence: TGTGCCAGCAGCTTTGGACTAGCGGGAGGGGGGGTCACAGATACGCAGTATTTT. Protein sequence: CASSFGLAGGGVTDTQYF.

This chain links TRBV5-5 with TRBJ2-7; D is unresolved. Germline-derived CDR1 and CDR2 are SGHKS and YYEKEE (reference sequence). Trimming left V 0 bases short and J 6 bases short, with 7 bases between. The CDR3 runs to 12 residues. CDR3 bases: TGTGCCAGCAGCTTGGCCGGTGGCGAGCAGTACTTC. Amino acid sequence: CASSLAGGEQYF.

The J gene is TRBJ2-1, the V gene TRBV7-6, with D tentatively TRBD2 (5 bases). Trimming shortened V by 5 bases and J by 7 bases, and 18 bases separated the two germline ends. Germline CDR1 reads SGHVS; CDR2 reads FNYEAQ. The CDR3 contains 15 residues. The CDR3 loop reads CASSTLGPGWNEQFF. The CDR3 coding sequence is TGTGCCAGCAGCACACTAGGGCCGGGGTGGAATGAGCAGTTCTTC.

The chain recombines TRBV4-1 with TRBJ1-1, with 7 bases lining up with TRBD1. The germline gives CDR1 MGHRA, CDR2 YSYEKL. The CDR3 covers 16 residues. V lost 0 bases to trimming and J lost 1 base; unmatched junction nucleotides: 5. The CDR3 protein is CASSQDTGDRNTEAFF. The CDR3 DNA reads as TGCGCCAGCAGCCAAGACACAGGGGATAGGAACACTGAAGCTTTCTTT.

There are a few counts of this clone. The rearrangement uses TRBV4-3 and TRBJ1-1; 12 nucleotides line up with TRBD1. Looked up from germline, CDR1 is LGHNA and CDR2 is YSLEER. This CDR3 region has 15 residues. The J segment lost 5 bases and the V segment lost 4 bases, leaving 5 bases of the junction unmatched. CDR3 residues: CASSRGTGGGTEAFF. For the CDR3, the DNA is TGCGCCAGCAGCCGAGGGACAGGGGGCGGTACTGAAGCTTTCTTT.

The rearrangement joins TRBV4-1 to TRBJ2-1; tentatively, D is TRBD2 (6 bases). Germline-derived CDR1 and CDR2 are MGHRA and YSYEKL. This CDR3 is 11 amino acids long. Trimming took 4 bases from V and 13 from J, leaving 11 bases between them. The CDR3 DNA is TGCGCCAGCAGCCCTGGGACTGAACAGTTCTTC. Its protein is CASSPGTEQFF.

V usage is TRBV7-2 and J usage is TRBJ2-7, with D perhaps TRBD2 (6 bases). Trimming shortened V by 5 bases and J by 4 bases, and 9 bases separated the two germline ends. This CDR3 is 12 amino acids long. Germline CDR1 SGHTA, CDR2 FQGNSA. The CDR3 sequence is CASSRTIYEQYF. CDR3 sequence (DNA): TGTGCCAGCAGCCGGACTATTTACGAGCAGTACTTC.